This TCR beta chain was profiled in a study of blood T cell repertoires in COVID-19. For the study at large: Material from acute and convalescent COVID-19 was sourced from the United States, Italy and Spain. Nucleic acid was either cDNA or gDNA, and it came from T cells, B-cell-depleted T cells, or PBMCs.

The CDR3 runs to 20 residues. The germline V gene encodes CDR1 SGHTA and CDR2 FQGTGA. Trimming cost V 7 bases and J 8 bases; bases outside gene matches: 26. Two negative PCRs, clearance, or symptom resolution characterized the recovered Cohort 3 donors. Per the study methods: From reference gene primer amplification, estimates of nucleated cell counts were derived. Clones were read by immunoSEQ multiplex PCR, and TCRdb kept only the in-frame ones, dropping some. V, J and clone size derive from that table, while D and trimming were established from the DNA sequence. The sample lists roughly 290,000 clones, around nine tenths occurring once. This clone was recorded only once.

The source is a woman aged 40 to 50 who had recovered from COVID-19. The specimen was PBMCs or T cells enriched from blood (not recorded which). The J gene is TRBJ2-5, the V gene TRBV7-3; 12 bases match TRBD2. CDR3 DNA sequence: TGTGCCAGCACTAAGCCCCGGACTAGCGGGGAGATATATAAGAAGGACACCCAGTACTTC. As protein: CASTKPRTSGEIYKKDTQYF.